Each of the 8 T cell receptor beta chains below was sequenced from the same sample in a study of regulatory T cells in long-lasting Graves disease. Library construction for TCR beta used iRepertoire HTBI primers and Arm-PCR of CDR3 regions. TCRdb reprocessed the multiplex PCR reads with MiXCR, giving one entry per CDR3 protein. The sample shows 400,000 to 500,000 distinct CDR3 sequences, 20% to 25% of them seen only once. Documented time point: persistent/refractory GD, antithyroid drugs over 5 years with positive TRAb. Researchers made the TCR library from RNA that was extracted from PBMCs. The sample here was peripheral blood mononuclear cells (PBMCs), taken when the disease was refractory, from a patient treated with antithyroid drugs. The receptors derive from a female donor with Graves disease.

This clonotype was seen ten or more times. The rearrangement links TRBV20-1 to TRBJ2-7; TRBD1 aligns across 7 bases. J was trimmed by 3 bases and V by 0 bases; bases with no gene match: 5. CDR3 length equals 14 residues. Germline CDR1 and CDR2: DFQATT and SNEGSKA (reference sequence). This CDR3 reads CSARDRQGYYEQYF. The CDR3 nucleotides read TGCAGTGCTAGAGATCGACAGGGATACTACGAGCAGTACTTC.

Many counts were recorded for this clonotype. The J gene is TRBJ2-5, the V gene TRBV11-2; D not resolved. This CDR3 is built from 12 residues. Germline loops: CDR1 SGHAT, CDR2 FQNNGV. With 3 bases removed from V and 7 bases from J, the gap between germline ends came to 9 bases. In DNA, the CDR3 is TGTGCCAGCAGCTTCGTACGAGGGACCCAGTACTTC. Translation: CASSFVRGTQYF.

The chain is built from TRBV7-2 and TRBJ2-5, with 7 bases matching TRBD1. Germline lookup yields CDR1 SGHTA and CDR2 FQGNSA. The V segment lost 5 bases and the J segment 3 bases; nucleotides outside the gene matches: 6. CDR3 length: 14 residues. CDR3 residues: CASSPWDRKETQYF. The CDR3, as DNA: TGTGCCAGCAGCCCTTGGGACAGAAAAGAGACCCAGTACTTC.

The rearrangement joins TRBV19 to TRBJ1-5; 9 bases map to TRBD1. The CDR3 has 18 amino acids. Germline V CDR1 and CDR2: LNHDA, SQIVND (reference sequence). The trim removed 5 bases at V and 0 bases at J, leaving 11 bases unmatched. DNA of the CDR3: TGTGCCAGTAGTCTCCGGGACAGGGACTCATTTAGCAATCAGCCCCAGCATTTT. Protein: CASSLRDRDSFSNQPQHF.

This clonotype has ten or more counts. This rearrangement joins TRBV27 to TRBJ2-2; 8 nucleotides match TRBD1. The junction had 4 bases not matched to a gene; V was cut back by 3 bases and J by 4 bases. The germline gives CDR1 MNHEY, CDR2 SMNVEV (reference sequence). This CDR3 region has 15 residues. The CDR3 DNA reads TGTGCCAGCAGTTTCGGACAGGGCGGCACCGGGGAGCTGTTTTTT. Protein product: CASSFGQGGTGELFF.

This clonotype has ten or more counts. CDR3 sequence: CASSLTGQAYEQYF. CDR3 in DNA: TGCGCCAGCAGCTTGACAGGACAGGCCTACGAGCAGTACTTC. The chain carries TRBV5-1 and TRBJ2-7; 7 positions agree with TRBD1. CDR1 and CDR2 (germline): SGHRS, YFSETQ. V shed 1 base, J shed 2 bases, and the junction held 3 bases outside the gene matches. This CDR3 is built from 14 residues.

This clonotype came up many times. The chain recombines TRBV6-1 with TRBJ1-2; 9 bases are a match to TRBD1. Germline-derived CDR1 and CDR2 are MNHNS and SASEGT. This CDR3 comprises 16 residues. With 5 bases clipped from V and 5 bases from J, the junction kept 12 bases outside the gene matches. CDR3 coding DNA: TGTGCCAGCAGTCTAAACAGGGGGCCAAGGGGATATGGCTACACCTTC. Its protein product is CASSLNRGPRGYGYTF.

The chain carries TRBV25-1 and TRBJ1-6; D not certain. CDR3 length: 15 amino acids. Deletions cut 1 base from V and 7 bases from J, with 11 bases between. Germline V lookup: CDR1 MGHDK, CDR2 SYGVNS. For the CDR3, the DNA is TGTGCCAGCAGTGAATTTAGTTTAGGAAATTCACCCCTCCACTTT. Protein sequence: CASSEFSLGNSPLHF.